The 9 T cell receptor beta chains below were found in one sample sequenced in a study of Graves' ophthalmopathy and Graves' hyperthyroidism. RNA transcripts were the template, and TCR beta CDR3 regions were amplified from them. The library came from an HTBI-primed first-round RT-PCR and a second-round multiplex PCR. Using its own MiXCR run on the multiplex PCR reads, TCRdb lists one record per CDR3 protein. Of roughly 600,000 distinct CDR3 sequences listed, roughly 40% are singletons. The sample taken for sequencing was peripheral blood or thyroid tissue (not recorded which). Source of these receptors: an adult man with Graves' hyperthyroidism.

This clonotype came up many times. V usage is TRBV10-3 and J usage is TRBJ1-2, with TRBD1 identical over 9 bases. The CDR3 is made up of 15 amino acids. The V gene end was trimmed by 8 bases and the J gene end by 8 bases; junction bases not matched to a gene: 15. Germline V gene sequence: CDR1 ENHRY, CDR2 SYGVKD. This CDR3 is CAIPSRDRALGGYTF. The CDR3 nucleotides are TGTGCCATCCCGTCCAGGGACAGGGCCCTCGGAGGCTACACCTTC.

At least ten counts were recorded for this clonotype. This chain uses TRBV6-1 with TRBJ2-5; D not resolved. With 6 bases removed from V and 3 bases from J, the gap between germline ends came to 11 bases. The CDR3 has 13 amino acids. From germline, CDR1 is MNHNS and CDR2 SASEGT. Here the CDR3 DNA reads TGTGCCAGCAGAAGACTGGGGAAAGAGACCCAGTACTTC. Protein sequence: CASRRLGKETQYF.

The rearrangement joins TRBV10-3 to TRBJ2-7; 9 nucleotides match TRBD2. Germline CDR1 ENHRY, CDR2 SYGVKD. The CDR3 length is 16 residues. V shed 0 bases, J shed 6 bases, and the junction held 9 bases outside the gene matches. The CDR3 region is CAISESKASGAGEQYF. The CDR3 DNA reads TGTGCCATCAGTGAGTCGAAGGCTAGCGGGGCGGGCGAGCAGTACTTC.

This chain uses TRBV20-1 with TRBJ2-7; 9 nucleotides align to TRBD1. Germline V gives CDR1 DFQATT, CDR2 SNEGSKA (reference sequence). The CDR3 has 11 amino acids. V lost 6 bases and J lost 6; bases outside the gene matches: 3. CDR3 in DNA: TGCAGTGCCGGGACAGGGCCCGAGCAGTACTTC. Protein sequence: CSAGTGPEQYF.

This clonotype was found a few times. The CDR3 DNA sequence: TGTGCCATCAGGGGGACAGGCTATGGCTACACCTTC. Translated, it gives CAIRGTGYGYTF. The chain recombines TRBV10-3 with TRBJ1-2, with 8 bases aligning to TRBD1. This CDR3 is 12 amino acids long. Unmatched junction bases numbered 1, after V lost 6 bases and J lost 4 bases. Germline lookup yields CDR1 ENHRY and CDR2 SYGVKD.

This clonotype occurred once. This rearrangement joins TRBV29-1 to TRBJ2-5; 12 bases match TRBD2. The germline V gene encodes CDR1 SQVTM and CDR2 ANQGSEA. Unmatched junction bases numbered 7, after V lost 6 bases and J lost 5 bases. CDR3 length: 14 amino acids. The CDR3 sequence: CSVDELAGGETQYF. DNA of the CDR3: TGCAGCGTGGACGAGCTAGCGGGAGGGGAGACCCAGTACTTC.

With respect to this clonotype: This sequence is one base from a far larger clone and is likely a read error. In DNA, the CDR3 is TGTGCCAGCAGCTTAGATACTAACTGTGGCTACACCTTC. Protein sequence: CASSLDTNCGYTF. V usage is TRBV7-9 and J usage is TRBJ1-2; D call uncertain. Germline CDR1 SEHNR, CDR2 FQNEAQ (reference sequence). This CDR3 is 13 amino acids long.

With respect to this clonotype: A read error is possible here, since a much larger clone lies one base away. The J gene is TRBJ1-2, the V gene TRBV10-3; possibly TRBD1 for D (6 bases). Germline CDR1 is ENHRY and CDR2 is SYGVKD. This CDR3 spans 17 amino acids. For the CDR3, the DNA is TGTGCCAGCAGTTACCTCGAGGCGGGGGGCTTTGGCTATGGCTACACCTTC. Encoded protein: CASSYLEAGGFGYGYTF.

This clonotype was picked up many times. CDR3 bases: TGTGCCAGCAGCCATAACAGGGGGCCGGAGACCCAGTACTTC. Translation gives CASSHNRGPETQYF. The genes are TRBV7-8 and TRBJ2-5; 9 positions match TRBD1. The CDR3 has 14 amino acids. Germline V lookup: CDR1 SGHVS, CDR2 FQNEAQ. With 5 bases clipped from V and 5 bases from J, the junction kept 6 bases outside the gene matches. Drawing the rest from reference TRBV7-8 and TRBJ2-5, the complete variable domain is GAGVSQSPRYKVAKRGQDVALRCDPISGHVSLFWYQQALGQGPEFLTYFQNEAQLDKSGLPSDRFFAERPEGSVSTLKIQRTQQEDSAVYLCASSHNRGPETQYFGPGTRLLVL.